The 27 T cell receptor beta chains given below trace back to one sample, sequenced in a study of blood T cell repertoires in COVID-19 (dated by TCRdb to the early 2020s). The protocol used for the library was the immunoSEQ multiplex PCR assay. TCRdb carries this immuneACCESS record with in-frame sequences only. Its versions omit some clonotypes, under half of them owing to an unresolved V gene in the studies checked, with the rest unexplained. The sample table holds about 290,000 clones, of which 80% to 90% were seen once. The top ten hold 3% of the sample. Sequenced input: peripheral blood. All receptors come from a woman in her thirties with active or convalescent COVID-19.

This chain uses TRBV6-4 with TRBJ1-2, with D maybe TRBD1 (6 bases). CDR3 size: 15 residues. V dropped 5 bases and J dropped 6 bases, with 19 bases sitting between them. From germline, CDR1 is MRHNA and CDR2 SNTAGT. CDR3 nucleotide sequence: TGTGCCAGCAGTCCGACCGGACAGACCTTCAATGGCTACACCTTC. Amino acids: CASSPTGQTFNGYTF.

The chain combines TRBV5-1 with TRBJ2-1, with 12 bases that match TRBD2. This CDR3 has 15 amino acids. From germline, CDR1 is SGHRS and CDR2 YFSETQ. The V segment lost 5 bases and the J segment 4 bases; nucleotides outside the gene matches: 4. The CDR3 DNA sequence: TGCGCCAGCAGTCCACTAGCGGGGGGATACAATGAGCAGTTCTTC. Residues: CASSPLAGGYNEQFF.

This clone occurred once. The chain combines TRBV5-1 with TRBJ2-7; D is unresolved. Germline V gene data show CDR1 as SGHRS and CDR2 as YFSETQ. The CDR3 spans 16 residues. V gave up 0 bases and J gave up 2 bases, with 15 bases separating them. This CDR3 is CASSLATGAPPYEQYF. The CDR3 DNA sequence: TGCGCCAGCAGCTTGGCCACTGGTGCCCCCCCCTACGAGCAGTACTTC.

The chain couples TRBV18 to TRBJ1-1; D possibly corresponds to TRBD1 (5 bases). The germline gives CDR1 KGHSH, CDR2 LQKENI. The germline V and J ends were trimmed by 2 bases and 3 bases, with 10 bases remaining between them. The CDR3 consists of 14 residues. The CDR3 coding sequence is TGTGCCAGCTCACCAGGGGTAGGGGACACTGAAGCTTTCTTT. As protein: CASSPGVGDTEAFF.

The chain is built from TRBV2 and TRBJ2-7; D remains ambiguous. V was cut by 3 bases and J by 0 bases, with 6 bases left in between. The germline gives CDR1 SNHLY, CDR2 FYNNEI. CDR3 length: 13 amino acids. The chain's CDR3 is CASSEQASYEQYF. The CDR3 DNA reads TGTGCCAGCAGTGAGCAAGCCTCCTACGAGCAGTACTTC. The whole variable domain, remainder taken from reference TRBV2 and TRBJ2-7, is EPEVTQTPSHQVTQMGQEVILRCVPISNHLYFYWYRQILGQKVEFLVSFYNNEISEKSEIFDDQFSVERPDGSNFTLKIRSTKLEDSAMYFCASSEQASYEQYFGPGTRLTVT.

V usage is TRBV6-5 and J usage is TRBJ1-6; a possible D gene is TRBD1 (5 bases). CDR3 length: 15 amino acids. With 6 bases removed from V and 0 bases from J, the gap between germline ends came to 9 bases. Germline assignment: CDR1 MNHEY and CDR2 SVGAGI. CDR3 DNA: TGTGCCAGCAGAACAGGAGCCTCCTATAATTCACCCCTCCACTTT. This encodes CASRTGASYNSPLHF.

The chain joins TRBV28 to TRBJ1-1; TRBD1 is a possible D gene (6 bases). The germline CDR1 and CDR2 sequences are MDHEN and SYDVKM. The CDR3 consists of 14 residues. V gave up 4 bases and J gave up 0 bases, with 9 bases separating them. CDR3 in amino acids: CASSSTGMNTEAFF. The CDR3 coding sequence is TGTGCCAGCAGTTCAACAGGGATGAACACTGAAGCTTTCTTT.

This clone appeared a single time. Other nucleotide sequences from this sample produce the same CDR3. The CDR3, as DNA: TGTGCCAGCTCACCACCCAGCGCAGATACGCAGTATTTT. Residues: CASSPPSADTQYF. The chain employs TRBV18 and TRBJ2-3, with D hard to call. Germline assignment: CDR1 KGHSH and CDR2 LQKENI. V lost 0 bases and J 4 bases, leaving 5 bases between the germline ends. This CDR3 is built from 13 residues.

This clone was found a few times. The sample holds other DNA sequences that translate to the same CDR3. The chain carries TRBV19 and TRBJ2-5; 10 bases are a match to TRBD1. Germline loops: CDR1 LNHDA, CDR2 SQIVND (reference sequence). After removal of 4 bases from V and 4 bases from J, the junction contained 3 bases not matched to a gene. The CDR3 is 14 residues long. This chain's CDR3 is CASSTGQGGETQYF. The DNA of the CDR3 is TGTGCCAGTAGTACCGGACAGGGGGGAGAGACCCAGTACTTC.

This clone was seen only once. The rearrangement joins TRBV5-6 to TRBJ2-3; D might be TRBD2 (7 bases). Germline loops: CDR1 SGHDT, CDR2 YYEEEE. The CDR3 has 15 residues. Between the trimmed V and J ends, which lost 2 bases and 3 bases, there was a span of 13 bases. CDR3 protein: CASSFGGGRTDTQYF. The CDR3 nucleotides are TGTGCCAGCAGCTTTGGCGGGGGCCGAACAGATACGCAGTATTTT.

V usage is TRBV7-9 and J usage is TRBJ1-6; 8 nucleotides match TRBD1. V was clipped by 4 bases and J by 10 bases; unmatched bases: 6. Germline CDR1 and CDR2: SEHNR and FQNEAQ (reference sequence). This CDR3 is 14 amino acids long. CDR3 protein: CASSSDRDKSPLHF. The CDR3 DNA reads as TGTGCCAGCAGCTCGGACAGGGACAAATCACCCCTCCACTTT.

V and J are TRBV15 and TRBJ2-1; D perhaps matches TRBD2 (6 bases). The CDR3 length is 15 residues. V lost 3 bases and J lost 6, with 15 bases in between. The germline V gene has CDR1 LNHNV and CDR2 YYDKDF (reference sequence). In nucleotides, the CDR3 is TGTGCCACCAGCAGTTGGAGGAGGGAAAGCAATGAGCAGTTCTTC. This gives the protein CATSSWRRESNEQFF.

The V call is TRBV25-1, the J call TRBJ2-7, with 11 bases aligning to TRBD1. Germline V gives CDR1 MGHDK, CDR2 SYGVNS. The CDR3 is 14 residues long. Trimming took 6 bases from V and 2 from J; bases not matched to a gene: 3. The CDR3 loop reads CASRGDRGAYEQYF. CDR3 sequence (DNA): TGTGCCAGCAGGGGGGACAGGGGGGCCTACGAGCAGTACTTC.

This clone came up a few times. This chain uses TRBV6-5 with TRBJ2-5, with 11 bases aligning to TRBD2. V gave up 9 bases and J gave up 2 bases; unmatched junction bases: 8. The CDR3 consists of 15 residues. Germline-derived CDR1 and CDR2 are MNHEY and SVGAGI. The CDR3 DNA reads as TGTGCCAGTGGGTTAGCGGGGGGGTTGCAAGAGACCCAGTACTTC. Encoded protein: CASGLAGGLQETQYF.

This sequence joins TRBV3-1 (or the pseudogene TRBV3-2) and TRBJ2-5, with 7 bases fitting TRBD2. Germline CDR1 reads LGHDT; CDR2 reads YNNKEL (reference sequence). CDR3 size: 13 residues. After removal of 1 base from V and 7 bases from J, the junction contained 3 bases not matched to a gene. In DNA, the CDR3 is TGTGCCAGCAGCCAAGTCCTAGCGGCGACCCAGTACTTC. Protein sequence: CASSQVLAATQYF.

V gene TRBV7-2 combines with J gene TRBJ1-2, with 7 nucleotides matching TRBD1. The V gene end was trimmed by 5 bases and the J gene end by 1 base; junction bases not matched to a gene: 7. This CDR3 is built from 15 residues. Germline values: CDR1 SGHTA, CDR2 FQGNSA. CDR3 region: CASSAQTGSNYGYTF. CDR3 sequence (DNA): TGTGCCAGCAGCGCCCAGACAGGGAGTAACTATGGCTACACCTTC.

This chain joins TRBV4-3 and TRBJ2-3; 9 nucleotides align to TRBD2. Per the germline V gene, CDR1 is LGHNA and CDR2 is YSLEER. The CDR3 spans 17 residues. J lost 5 bases, V lost 0 bases, and 9 bases had no gene match. The CDR3 region is CASSQEGRGGSVDTQYF. As DNA, the CDR3 is TGCGCCAGCAGCCAAGAGGGGCGGGGGGGCTCGGTAGATACGCAGTATTTT.

This chain joins TRBV9 and TRBJ2-3; D is unresolved. The V gene lost 1 base and the J gene lost 0 bases, with 6 bases spanning the gap. CDR1 is SGDLS, CDR2 YYNGEE, per germline. This CDR3 contains 14 residues. In DNA form, the CDR3 reads TGTGCCAGCAGCGTACGCGCTAGCACAGATACGCAGTATTTT. Its protein is CASSVRASTDTQYF.

In DNA, the CDR3 is TGCGCCAGCAGCCACAGAGGGGGCACCATATATTTT. Amino acid sequence: CASSHRGGTIYF. The genes are TRBV4-3 and TRBJ1-3; D might be TRBD1 (6 bases). Trimming took 3 bases from V and 9 from J, leaving 9 bases between them. Per germline, CDR1 LGHNA and CDR2 YSLEER. CDR3 size: 12 residues.

The gene calls are TRBV6-4 and TRBJ1-3; 9 positions match TRBD1. CDR3 length: 15 amino acids. Germline V gene lookup returns CDR1 MRHNA and CDR2 SNTAGT. Losses at the gene ends were 7 bases for V and 2 bases for J; bases not matched to a gene: 6. For the CDR3, the DNA is TGTGCCAGCACCACCCGGGACAGGGCTGGAAACACCATATATTTT. It is translated as CASTTRDRAGNTIYF.

The chain carries TRBV4-3 and TRBJ1-2; D possibly corresponds to TRBD1 (6 bases). Germline V gene sequence: CDR1 LGHNA, CDR2 YSLEER. This CDR3 has 12 residues. Between the trimmed V and J ends, which lost 10 bases and 6 bases, there was a span of 15 bases. The DNA of the CDR3 is TGCGCCAACCACCAACAGGGTGATGGCTACACCTTC. As protein: CANHQQGDGYTF.

V is TRBV30 and J is TRBJ1-6, with no clear D. Deletions cut 0 bases from V and 10 bases from J, with 13 bases between. Germline V CDR1 and CDR2: GTSNPN, SVGIG (reference sequence). This CDR3 has 14 residues. In DNA, the CDR3 is TGTGCCTGGAGTGTAACAGACCTCAAATCACCCCTCCACTTT. The encoded protein is CAWSVTDLKSPLHF.

This chain connects TRBV7-9 to TRBJ1-6; perhaps TRBD1 as D (5 bases). Germline V gene lookup returns CDR1 SEHNR and CDR2 FQNEAQ (reference sequence). CDR3 size: 15 residues. Between the trimmed V and J ends, which lost 4 bases and 9 bases, there was a span of 16 bases. The CDR3 DNA reads as TGTGCCAGCAGCTCCCTCGGGACCGGGGGTTCACCCCTCCACTTT. Translating it yields CASSSLGTGGSPLHF.

The CDR3, as DNA: TGCAGCGTTGACAGGACAGGGAACAACTATGGCTACACCTTC. Its translation is CSVDRTGNNYGYTF. The chain uses TRBV29-1 and TRBJ1-2; 8 bases line up with TRBD1. The germline CDR1 and CDR2 sequences are SQVTM and ANQGSEA. Losses at the gene ends were 3 bases for V and 2 bases for J; bases not matched to a gene: 5. There are 14 residues in the CDR3.

The V and J genes are TRBV24-1 and TRBJ1-2; weak D call: TRBD1 (5 bases). Trimming took 4 bases from V and 4 from J, leaving 12 bases between them. CDR1 and CDR2 from the germline V gene are KGHDR and SFDVKD. CDR3 length: 14 residues. The CDR3 DNA follows: TGTGCCACCAGTGACCCCGACAGTACCTATGGCTACACCTTC. Encoded protein: CATSDPDSTYGYTF.

CDR3 nucleotides: TGTGCCAGCAGCGTAGGGCAGGACAGGGGAGACACTGAAGCTTTCTTT. Protein product: CASSVGQDRGDTEAFF. The chain links TRBV9 to TRBJ1-1; 9 nucleotides agree with TRBD1. CDR1 and CDR2 from the germline V gene are SGDLS and YYNGEE. J was trimmed by 3 bases and V by 0 bases; bases with no gene match: 6. The CDR3 has 16 amino acids.

The chain has TRBV6-2 or TRBV6-3 and TRBJ2-2, with TRBD1 matching over 7 bases. Germline trimming cut 2 bases from V and 4 bases from J; bases unmatched to any gene: 10. The germline V gene has CDR1 MNHEY and CDR2 SVGEGT. The CDR3 spans 17 residues. Here the CDR3 reads CASSYPPRQGTTGELFF. For the CDR3, the DNA is TGTGCCAGCAGTTACCCTCCGAGACAGGGTACCACCGGGGAGCTGTTTTTT.